The sequence of this T cell receptor beta chain was determined in a study of human T cells and chemical hapten exposure. Study context: Patients received weekly diphenylcyclopropenone doses to the scalp throughout the approximately 24-week study.

In its sample, this clonotype was seen a few times. Trimming cost V 4 bases and J 8 bases, with 9 bases left between them. The CDR3 is made up of 12 amino acids. The germline gives CDR1 ENHRY, CDR2 SYGVKD. This sample's time point: patch test 3, about 24 weeks after DPC sensitization. Sample treatment: therapeutic diphenylcyclopropenone sensitization with weekly scalp DPC. Unfractionated whole blood yielded total RNA. TCRdb re-called the RACE reads with MiXCR, one entry per CDR3 protein. Counted here are under 200,000 distinct CDR3 sequences, roughly 26% occurring once; the ten biggest clones make up about 2%.

The chain has TRBV10-3 and TRBJ2-1; D gene unclear. This receptor was obtained from a woman under 30 with alopecia areata. Some clones in this sample may be carry-over from other donors' samples. Sequenced material: whole blood, taken in connection with sensitization to the hapten diphenylcyclopropenone (DPC). The CDR3 here is CAISVSTYEQFF. The CDR3 nucleotides are TGTGCCATCAGTGTTAGTACGTATGAGCAGTTCTTC.